A single sample gave rise to the 4 T cell receptor beta chains below, sequenced in a study of blood T cell repertoires in COVID-19. Repertoires were generated with immunoSEQ multiplex PCR, while TCRdb's copy carries only in-frame clones and drops some. The sample carries 150,000 to 200,000 clones, 92% recorded once. The sequenced material came from peripheral blood. These receptors were taken from a man under 40 with COVID-19, enrolled during active disease.

V and J are TRBV29-1 and TRBJ1-1; 8 nucleotides match TRBD1. This CDR3 contains 13 residues. The ends lost 4 bases at V and 8 bases at J; junction bases unmatched: 9. Per the germline V gene, CDR1 is SQVTM and CDR2 is ANQGSEA. CDR3 sequence: CSVGNRDRPEAFF. DNA for the CDR3: TGCAGCGTTGGGAACCGGGACAGGCCGGAAGCTTTCTTT.

CDR3 bases: TGTGCCAGCAGCCCCTTTTTAGGACAGGGGGCCGAGCAGTACTTC. This sequence encodes CASSPFLGQGAEQYF. The rearrangement uses TRBV14 and TRBJ2-7, with 11 bases lining up with TRBD1. The CDR3 has 15 residues. V shed 4 bases and J 6 bases; nucleotides not matched to a gene: 8. Germline V CDR1 and CDR2: SGHDN, FVKESK.

V and J are TRBV27 and TRBJ2-7; D uncertain. With 0 bases removed from V and 1 base from J, the gap between germline ends came to 10 bases. The germline gives CDR1 MNHEY, CDR2 SMNVEV (reference sequence). The CDR3 runs 15 residues. The CDR3 DNA sequence: TGTGCCAGCAGTTTATCGTACGAGAAATCCTACGAGCAGTACTTC. Amino acid sequence: CASSLSYEKSYEQYF.

The chain has TRBV7-6 and TRBJ1-4; 8 bases fit TRBD1. The CDR3 is 17 amino acids. Germline V gene data show CDR1 as SGHVS and CDR2 as FNYEAQ. V shed 5 bases, J shed 7 bases, and the junction held 15 bases outside the gene matches. CDR3 coding DNA: TGTGCCAGCAGCCTCCTCTCTTCAGGGGGCAAGGGTGAAAAACTGTTTTTT. It yields the protein CASSLLSSGGKGEKLFF. Full variable domain (remainder filled in from reference TRBV7-6 and TRBJ1-4): GAGVSQSPRYKVTKRGQDVALRCDPISGHVSLYWYRQALGQGPEFLTYFNYEAQQDKSGLPNDRFSAERPEGSISTLTIQRTEQRDSAMYRCASSLLSSGGKGEKLFFGSGTQLSVL.